Sequencing of this T cell receptor (beta chain) was carried out in a study of T cell responses to AZD1222 COVID-19 vaccine. About the research overall: Some second doses came at about 4 weeks and others at about 12 weeks; these were pooled. Regarding the study as a whole: Most donors were white British and more were female, and clonal diversity was possibly underestimated. Along spike, vaccine-associated CD4 TCRs were found throughout, with dominance at 160-218 and 743-854. It was only after the peak T cell response that any repertoires were sampled.

The CDR3 loop spans 13 amino acids. V was pared by 0 bases and J by 3 bases, with 5 bases between. Germline-derived CDR1 and CDR2 are SGHNT and YENEEA. Clones were sequenced by immunoSEQ multiplex PCR, and TCRdb holds only the in-frame ones, with some missing. The sample records approximately 110,000 clones, around 90% being singletons. In regard to this clone: Its antigen is unknown.

The chain has TRBV11-3 and TRBJ1-1; D is uncertain. The sequence was collected from an adult in good health. The source material was peripheral blood, sampled on day 0 of AZD1222 vaccination. CDR3 sequence reads: CASSLERDTEAFF. CDR3 nucleotide sequence: TGTGCCAGCAGCTTAGAGCGGGACACTGAAGCTTTCTTT.